This T cell receptor (beta chain) was recovered during a study of blood T cell repertoires in COVID-19 (TCRdb year 2020). Notes on the research overall: The collaborator samples originated in the United States, Italy and Spain and spanned the acute and convalescent phases of COVID-19. The dataset comprised deeply sampled blood TCRbeta repertoires from subjects exposed to, actively infected with, or recovered from COVID-19. The prospective study material was composed of cDNA or gDNA derived from T cells, B-cell-depleted T cells, or PBMCs. The repertoires were released in a freely available public database meant as a resource for research on the immune response to SARS-CoV-2. Samples were obtained from the ongoing ImmuneRACE study (first 160 participants) and from about 1,300 subjects provided by 6 global collaborators. The sample metadata nearly always contained a de-identified subject ID, COVID-19 status, age in years and sex. Where available, HLA class I and class II types were taken from metadata supplied by the sample provider and were not determined by assay-based typing.

Each collaborating institution followed its own protocols to collect whole blood in K2EDTA tubes. For TCRbeta analysis, collaborators shipped samples as frozen whole blood, isolated PBMCs, or DNA extracted from either of those sample types. Remarks on this clone: Its recognized antigen is unknown. No much larger clonotype is one base removed from it; base qualities were not supplied.

The immunoSEQ Assay, a bias-controlled multiplex PCR, was used to amplify TCRbeta CDR3 regions from genomic DNA. The authors' pipeline ran thus. Nucleated cell counts per sample were estimated from amplification of reference gene primers within the assay. Sequence reads were collapsed and filtered to measure the absolute abundance of every unique TCRbeta CDR3 rearrangement. For each sample, productive Simpson clonality was calculated by taking the square root of Simpson's diversity index across productive rearrangements. TCRdb took over this immuneACCESS table, retaining in-frame rearrangements with V and J assigned. Such tables are incomplete; in checked studies, under half of the missing clones stem from an unresolved V gene, and the remainder is unexplained. Clone size and the V and J calls come from that table; the DNA yielded D and trimming. In this sample the table shows hundreds of thousands of clones, roughly 88% of which occur a single time. About 0.65% of the sample is in the top ten clones.

CDR1 and CDR2, looked up from the germline V gene (reference sequence), are MNHEY and SMNVEV. V lost 6 bases and J lost 4 bases, and the count of bases not matched to a germline gene is 17. From the cysteine up to the phenylalanine, the CDR3 has a length of 17 residues. The read is trimmed to its CDR3 DNA, 51 bases read in frame from base 1. General study outcomes and caveats: The amount of clinical and demographic metadata varied by source and participant and was provided uncurated.

The clonotype comes from a human donor in a cohort sampled during active COVID-19. The chain joins TRBV27 to TRBJ2-7; the junction holds 8 bases that match TRBD1. Input material: peripheral blood. Here the CDR3 is given as CASSERQGTHRGYEQYF. DNA sequence: TGTGCCAGCAGCGAGAGACAGGGGACCCACCGGGGGTACGAGCAGTACTTC.